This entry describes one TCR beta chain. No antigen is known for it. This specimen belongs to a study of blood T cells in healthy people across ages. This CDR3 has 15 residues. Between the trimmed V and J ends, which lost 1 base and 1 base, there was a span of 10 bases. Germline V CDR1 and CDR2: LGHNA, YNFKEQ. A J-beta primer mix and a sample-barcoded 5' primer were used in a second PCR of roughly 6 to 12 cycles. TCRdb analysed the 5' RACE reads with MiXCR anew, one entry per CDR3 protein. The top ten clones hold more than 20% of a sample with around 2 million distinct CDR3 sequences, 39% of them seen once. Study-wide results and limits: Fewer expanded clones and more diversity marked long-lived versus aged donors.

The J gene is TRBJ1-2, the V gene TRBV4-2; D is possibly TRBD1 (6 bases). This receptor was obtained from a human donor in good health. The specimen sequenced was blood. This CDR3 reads CASSQGTANNYGYTF. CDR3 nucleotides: TGTGCCAGCAGCCAAGGGACAGCAAATAACTATGGCTACACCTTC.